Listed here are 2 T cell receptor beta chains from one sample, sequenced in a study of T cells in Graves' hyperthyroidism and ophthalmopathy. Amplification targeted TCR beta CDR3 regions from RNA transcripts. An initial round of RT-PCR targeting the TCR CDR3 relied on the HTBI primer set. TCRdb redid the calling of the multiplex PCR reads with MiXCR, one entry per CDR3 protein. This table has under 350,000 distinct CDR3 sequences, 15% to 20% appearing once. The specimen sequenced was blood. These receptors were obtained from a woman between 45 and 65 years old with Graves' hyperthyroidism.

This clonotype was counted ten times or more. The chain employs TRBV20-1 and TRBJ2-2; TRBD2 matches at 12 bases. The CDR3 is made up of 21 amino acids. The V and J ends lost 0 bases and 3 bases, in that order; junction bases with no gene match: 17. Germline CDR1 is DFQATT and CDR2 is SNEGSKA (reference sequence). The DNA of the CDR3 is TGCAGTGCTAGAGATCCTCTGGGGGTGTCTAGCGGGAGGGGCGACACCGGGGAGCTGTTTTTT. It specifies CSARDPLGVSSGRGDTGELFF.

This clonotype was seen a handful of times. The chain employs TRBV4-1 and TRBJ2-3; the match to TRBD2 covers 12 bases. The V segment lost 0 bases and the J segment 7 bases; nucleotides outside the gene matches: 2. CDR1 is MGHRA, CDR2 YSYEKL, per germline. The CDR3 spans 15 residues. The CDR3 region is CASSQDRTSGNTQYF. In DNA form, the CDR3 reads TGCGCCAGCAGCCAAGACCGGACTAGCGGGAATACGCAGTATTTT.